The present entry profiles one T cell receptor (beta chain) with its context. No antigen is known for it. Profiling that covered TCR beta VDJ and CDR3 relied on genomic DNA as its template. In TCRdb, the reads were re-called with MiXCR into one record per CDR3 protein. The sample yields roughly 160,000 distinct CDR3 sequences, 71% seen once. These data originate in a study of CD8+CD57+ T cells in acquired aplastic anemia. About the research overall: Yields of DNA that came from sorted CD4+ and CD8+ cells averaged approximately 3.5 ug. Notes on the study in general: Significant differences in CD8+ Simpson's diversity were not observed between patients and controls.

This CDR3 spans 13 amino acids. V lost 2 bases to trimming and J lost 9 bases; unmatched junction nucleotides: 0. Individuals selected for sequencing had exhibited CD8+CD57+ cell expansion on flow cytometry. The cohort consisted entirely of patients having severe acquired aplastic anemia. J is TRBJ1-6 and V is TRBV12-3 or TRBV12-4, with 8 bases aligning to TRBD1. The receptor was derived from a human donor with aplastic anemia. Material: sorted CD4+, CD8+, or CD8+CD57+ T cells (not recorded which) from PBMCs. CDR3 DNA: TGTGCCAGCAGTTTAACAGGGGGTTCACCCCTCCACTTT. Its translation: CASSLTGGSPLHF.